This record covers a single TCR beta chain. This clonotype was seen a few times. This clone's antigen is unknown. No base quality values were provided; no much bigger clone lies one nucleotide off. Separate amplification of TCR alpha and beta chain libraries was performed from the second PCR step onward. Donor CMV status was determined by IFNgamma production from CD4+ T cells after overnight stimulation of fresh PBMCs with CMV viral lysate. CD4 T cells were positively selected using Miltenyi beads, after which CD8 T cells were positively selected from the CD4-negative fraction. Cells stained for CD3, CD4, CD8, CD45RA, CD27 and a live/dead dye were sorted on a BD Aria II into four subsets by CD45RA and CD27. A few healthy volunteers provided blood, and each donor's sample was split into CD4 and CD8 T cells and then further divided into four differentiation subsets. Approximately 120 ml of peripheral blood was collected from each donor, and PBMC were isolated by Ficoll-Paque PLUS density-gradient centrifugation. The sorted cells were lysed in RLT buffer, after which RNA was extracted using a Qiagen RNeasy kit and kept at -80 degrees C.

The entry originates in a study of naive and memory T cell subsets (dated by TCRdb to 2016 to 2017). In terms of the full investigation: An open-source, UMI-based TCR alpha and beta sequencing pipeline was applied to sorted naive and memory peripheral blood T cell subsets. The functional CMV T cell responses agreed completely with IgG serology results. RNA was DNase-treated and reverse transcribed with TCR constant-region primers, mostly using SuperScript III.

General study outcomes and caveats: A power law was followed by TCR abundance, with an exponent that differed between naive and memory subsets but was consistent across the three individuals. RNA-based TCR counts may be affected by expression changes linked to T cell activation and differentiation. After error correction, over 85% of naive TCR sequences appeared only once, giving much steeper abundance distributions than memory subsets. Clonotypes were defined as single alpha or beta chain sequences, not paired alpha/beta receptors. A few larger clonotypes were present in naive repertoires, particularly the CD8 repertoires, and these clonotypes were possibly memory cells re-expressing CD45RA. No ground truth was available to validate the repertoire findings for the naive and memory subsets. In both CD4 and CD8 cells, the Gini index increased while Shannon and inverse Simpson diversity decreased from naive through CM, EM and EMRA.

Based on the germline V gene, the CDR1 and CDR2 sequences are SQVTM and ANQGSEA. The V end loses 4 bases and the J end loses 2 bases, and a stretch of 15 bases separates them. The cysteine opens and the phenylalanine closes a CDR3 of 14 amino acids. Just the 42-base CDR3 DNA is kept, in frame starting at base 1. The library was built by means of UMI-ligation and nested PCR. The beta constant-region primer consisted of an equimolar mixture of two oligonucleotides that together covered TRBC1 and TRBC2. Four rounds of PCR, combining the SP2 primer with nested alpha and beta constant-region primers, were used to amplify the ligated cDNA. A single-stranded oligonucleotide bearing the SP2 primer plus a 12-nucleotide UMI was ligated onto the 3' end of the cDNA by T4 RNA ligase 1. Incubation of the ligation reaction lasted roughly 19-24 hours at 16 degrees C. PCR2 was usually performed as a SYBR Green qPCR and halted at a preset threshold so that over-amplification would not occur. Every purification after the first one was done using Agencourt AMPure XP magnetic beads. Library amounts were measured by Qubit and library quality was assessed on a TapeStation, where the main peak was expected at around 650 bp. Sequencing of the pooled libraries was done on an Illumina MiSeq using v2 2x251 paired-end kits, which typically yielded roughly 0.95-2.2 million reads per sample. Each sample's library went into the pool at about 4.2 nM, and about 4.5-7.5% PhiX was added to help with cluster recognition. Concerning the study's data processing: FASTQ reads processed by Demultiplexor were assigned V and J genes by Decombinator through tag matching that tolerated a single base-pair mismatch. Collapsinator relied on UMIs to fix sequencing errors as well as frequency errors caused by PCR heterogeneity. TCRs were translated and CDR3s were extracted from the conserved cysteine to the FGXG phenylalanine by CDR3Translator, with non-productive sequences being flagged. Gini, Shannon entropy and inverse Simpson indices were calculated on repertoires subsampled to equal numbers of UMI-defined TCRs. Within the linear range, a power law was fitted by maximum likelihood to the distributions of clonotype abundance. When run on a single naive CD8 sample, MIGEC and the pipeline yielded similar UMI counts, similar unique TCR numbers and similar clonal distributions. In one analysis, naive TCRs that were also found in any memory subset of the same donor were excluded from the naive repertoire. A set of roughly 6,600 CMV-associated CDR3 sequences, compiled from VDJdb and a published dataset, was used to search the repertoires. TCRdb trimmed public reads at Q25 via fastp, called clones via MiXCR and kept in-frame beta chains. Rows with a matching CDR3 protein are joined into one entry that keeps the most common DNA and genes. Here the V and J calls rest on TCRdb's processing, not on the authors' analysis. This sample is represented by 150,000 or so distinct CDR3 sequences; 22% of them were singletons. Roughly 0.1% of the sample goes to the ten largest clones.

The chain couples TRBV29-1 to TRBJ2-7; the D region possibly corresponds to TRBD2 (5 bases align). Sequenced sample: naive CD4+ T cells from blood. The sample's cell subset or site label, in plain terms: naive T cells, CD45RA high CD27+. This TCR derives from a human donor in good health. This receptor has the CDR3 CSVAKLHGAYEQYF. The nucleotide sequence reads TGCAGCGTTGCGAAACTCCACGGGGCCTACGAGCAGTACTTC.